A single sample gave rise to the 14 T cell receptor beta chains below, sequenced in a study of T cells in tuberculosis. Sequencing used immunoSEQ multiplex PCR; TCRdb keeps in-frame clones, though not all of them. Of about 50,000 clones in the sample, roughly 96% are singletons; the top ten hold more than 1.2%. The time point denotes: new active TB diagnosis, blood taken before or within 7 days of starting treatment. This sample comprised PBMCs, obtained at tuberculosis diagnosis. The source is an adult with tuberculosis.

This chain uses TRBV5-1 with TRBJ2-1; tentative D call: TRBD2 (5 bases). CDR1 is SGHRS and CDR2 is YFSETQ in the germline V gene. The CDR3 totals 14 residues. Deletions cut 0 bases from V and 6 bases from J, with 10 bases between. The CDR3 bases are TGCGCCAGCAGCTTGGACACTAGAATCAATGAGCAGTTCTTC. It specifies CASSLDTRINEQFF.

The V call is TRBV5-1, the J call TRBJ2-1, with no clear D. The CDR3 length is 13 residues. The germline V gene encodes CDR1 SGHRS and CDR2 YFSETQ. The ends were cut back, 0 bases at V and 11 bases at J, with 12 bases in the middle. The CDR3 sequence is CASSLDQQPKQFF. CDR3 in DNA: TGCGCCAGCAGCTTGGATCAACAGCCTAAGCAGTTCTTC.

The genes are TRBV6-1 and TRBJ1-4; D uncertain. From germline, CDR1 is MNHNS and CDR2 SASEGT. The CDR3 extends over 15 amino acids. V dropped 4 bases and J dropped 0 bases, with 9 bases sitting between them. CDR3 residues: CASSVQKATNEKLFF. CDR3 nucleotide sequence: TGTGCCAGCAGTGTCCAGAAAGCAACTAATGAAAAACTGTTTTTT.

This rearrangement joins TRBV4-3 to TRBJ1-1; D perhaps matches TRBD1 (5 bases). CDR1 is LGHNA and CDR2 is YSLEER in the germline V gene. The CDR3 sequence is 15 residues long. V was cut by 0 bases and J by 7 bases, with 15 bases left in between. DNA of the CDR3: TGCGCCAGCAGCCAAGACCATCTTCGGGGGGTTGAAGCTTTCTTT. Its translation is CASSQDHLRGVEAFF.

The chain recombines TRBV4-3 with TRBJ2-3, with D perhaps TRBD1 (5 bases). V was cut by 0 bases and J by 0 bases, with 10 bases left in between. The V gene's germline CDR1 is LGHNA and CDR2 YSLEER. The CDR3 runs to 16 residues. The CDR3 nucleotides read TGCGCCAGCAGCCAAGATCAGGGTACTAGCACAGATACGCAGTATTTT. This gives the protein CASSQDQGTSTDTQYF.

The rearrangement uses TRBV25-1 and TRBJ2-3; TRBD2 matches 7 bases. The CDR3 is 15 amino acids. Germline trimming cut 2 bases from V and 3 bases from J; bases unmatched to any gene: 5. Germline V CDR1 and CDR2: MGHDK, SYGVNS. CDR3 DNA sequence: TGTGCCAGCAGTGAAACGGGGGGAGGGACAGATACGCAGTATTTT. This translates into CASSETGGGTDTQYF.

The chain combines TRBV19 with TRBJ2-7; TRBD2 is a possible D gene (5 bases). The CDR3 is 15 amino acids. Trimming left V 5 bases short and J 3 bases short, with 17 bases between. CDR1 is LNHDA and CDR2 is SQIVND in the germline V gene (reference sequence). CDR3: CASSRTALGRYEQYF. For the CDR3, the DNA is TGTGCCAGTAGTCGGACTGCTCTCGGACGCTACGAGCAGTACTTC.

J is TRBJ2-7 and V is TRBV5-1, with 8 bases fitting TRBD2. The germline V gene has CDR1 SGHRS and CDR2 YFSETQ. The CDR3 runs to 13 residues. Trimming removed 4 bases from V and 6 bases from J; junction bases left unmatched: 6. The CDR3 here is CASSAAGTSEQYF. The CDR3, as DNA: TGCGCCAGCAGCGCGGCCGGGACTAGCGAGCAGTACTTC.

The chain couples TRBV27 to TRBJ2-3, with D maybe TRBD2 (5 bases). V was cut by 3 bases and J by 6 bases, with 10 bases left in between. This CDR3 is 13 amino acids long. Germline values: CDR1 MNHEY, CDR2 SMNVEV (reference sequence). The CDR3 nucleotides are TGTGCCAGCAGTTTCCTAGCCGGGGATACGCAGTATTTT. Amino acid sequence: CASSFLAGDTQYF.

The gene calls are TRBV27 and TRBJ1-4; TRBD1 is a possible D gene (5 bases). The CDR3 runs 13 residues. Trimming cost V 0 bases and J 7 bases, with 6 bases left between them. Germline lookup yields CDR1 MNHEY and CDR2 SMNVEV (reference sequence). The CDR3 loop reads CASSLSGLEKLFF. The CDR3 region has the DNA TGTGCCAGCAGTTTATCGGGGCTTGAAAAACTGTTTTTT.

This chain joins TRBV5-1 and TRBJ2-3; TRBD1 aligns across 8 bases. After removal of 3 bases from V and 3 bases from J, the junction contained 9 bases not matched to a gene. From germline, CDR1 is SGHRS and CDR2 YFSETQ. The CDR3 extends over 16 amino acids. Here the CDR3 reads CASSSADRGLTDTQYF. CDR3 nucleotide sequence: TGCGCCAGCAGCTCTGCCGACAGGGGTTTGACAGATACGCAGTATTTT. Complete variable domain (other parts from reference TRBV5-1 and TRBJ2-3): KAGVTQTPRYLIKTRGQQVTLSCSPISGHRSVSWYQQTPGQGLQFLFEYFSETQRNKGNFPGRFSGRQFSNSRSEMNVSTLELGDSALYLCASSSADRGLTDTQYFGPGTRLTVL.

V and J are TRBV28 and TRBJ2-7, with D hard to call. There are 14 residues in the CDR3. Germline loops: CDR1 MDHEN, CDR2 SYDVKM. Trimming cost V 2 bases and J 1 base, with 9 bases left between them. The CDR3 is CASSLGPPSYEQYF. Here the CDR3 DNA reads TGTGCCAGCAGTTTAGGCCCTCCATCCTACGAGCAGTACTTC.

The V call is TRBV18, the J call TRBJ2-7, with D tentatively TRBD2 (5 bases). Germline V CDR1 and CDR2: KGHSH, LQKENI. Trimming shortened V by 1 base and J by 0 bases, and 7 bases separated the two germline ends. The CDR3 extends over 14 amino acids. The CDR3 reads CASSPLDYSYEQYF. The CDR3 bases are TGTGCCAGCTCACCACTTGACTACTCCTACGAGCAGTACTTC.

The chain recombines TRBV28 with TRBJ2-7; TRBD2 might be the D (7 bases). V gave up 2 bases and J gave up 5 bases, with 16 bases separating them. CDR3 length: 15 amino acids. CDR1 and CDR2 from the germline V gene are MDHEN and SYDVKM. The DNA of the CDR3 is TGTGCCAGCAGTTTACGCTCCCCGGGGGGCGACGAGCAGTACTTC. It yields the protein CASSLRSPGGDEQYF.